The rows below give T cell receptor beta chains drawn from one sample of a study of quantifying T cell responses using KT2 cells. TCRdb analysed the UMI-ligation and nested PCR reads with MiXCR anew, one entry per CDR3 protein. The sample holds about 41,000 distinct CDR3 sequences; about 15% are singletons and the top ten take approximately 45%. The source material was PBMCs spiked with cells of the T cell clone KT2. These TCRs come from a human donor. Each CDR3 is given with its conserved first and last residue. Each record gives: V gene, clone size, J gene, D gene, CDR3 protein, CDR3 DNA. A D gene is named only where the DNA matches it firmly. Clone size, where shown, is once, few, many, or a class for clones that have expanded.

TRBV11-2	.	TRBJ1-1	.	CASSLDFSRGVMNTEAFF	TGTGCCAGCAGCTTAGATTTTAGTAGGGGCGTCATGAACACTGAAGCTTTCTTT
TRBV5-4	.	TRBJ2-2	TRBD2	CASSLRGRDTGELFF	TGTGCCAGCAGCTTGCGGGGGAGGGACACCGGGGAGCTGTTTTTT
TRBV5-1	many	TRBJ2-3	.	CASSLAGSTDTQYF	TGCGCCAGCAGCTTGGCCGGGTCTACAGATACGCAGTATTTT
TRBV29-1	.	TRBJ1-1	TRBD1	CSVDRGTGMNTEAFF	TGCAGCGTTGATCGGGGGACAGGGATGAACACTGAAGCTTTCTTT
TRBV10-3	.	TRBJ2-7	TRBD2	CAISDSSGRVYEQYF	TGTGCCATCAGTGATTCTAGCGGCCGTGTATACGAGCAGTACTTC
TRBV12-3/TRBV12-4	many	TRBJ2-1	TRBD1	CASRYTGVYNEQFF	TGTGCCAGCAGGTATACAGGGGTCTACAATGAGCAGTTCTTC
TRBV5-1	.	TRBJ2-5	TRBD2	CASSLTGGYQETQYF	TGCGCCAGCAGCTTGACGGGGGGATATCAAGAGACCCAGTACTTC
TRBV20-1	few	TRBJ1-5	TRBD1	CSAGRTGYNQPQHF	TGCAGTGCGGGTCGGACAGGGTATAATCAGCCCCAGCATTTT
TRBV5-1	.	TRBJ2-7	TRBD1	CASSLSTGGEQYF	TGCGCCAGCAGCTTGTCCACAGGGGGGGAGCAGTACTTC
TRBV6-6	.	TRBJ1-3	.	CASSYSTEPGNTIYF	TGTGCCAGCAGTTACTCGACAGAACCAGGAAACACCATATATTTT
TRBV21-1	.	TRBJ2-3	.	CASSRRDNGTDTQYF	TGTGCCAGCAGCAGAAGGGACAACGGCACAGATACGCAGTATTTT
TRBV29-1	many	TRBJ1-2	TRBD1	CSVEDGQGIGGGYTF	TGCAGCGTTGAGGACGGACAGGGGATAGGCGGTGGCTACACCTTC
TRBV4-1	few	TRBJ1-1	.	CASSQVSFTGLGATEAFF	TGCGCCAGCAGCCAAGTCTCTTTTACGGGTTTGGGTGCCACTGAAGCTTTCTTT
TRBV15	few	TRBJ1-2	TRBD1	CATSTGTGGGYGYTF	TGTGCCACCAGCACTGGGACAGGGGGTGGCTATGGCTACACCTTC
TRBV7-2	few	TRBJ2-7	TRBD2	CASSSGLAVYEQYF	TGTGCCAGCAGCTCGGGACTAGCCGTGTACGAGCAGTACTTC
TRBV7-8	few	TRBJ2-1	.	CASKLGTPSSYNEQFF	TGTGCCAGCAAGTTAGGGACGCCTAGCTCCTACAATGAGCAGTTCTTC
TRBV29-1	many	TRBJ2-3	TRBD2	CSPEGLAPDTQYF	TGCAGCCCGGAGGGACTAGCCCCAGATACGCAGTATTTT
TRBV20-1	few	TRBJ2-1	TRBD1	CSASSWGQGAYNEQFF	TGCAGTGCTAGTTCTTGGGGACAGGGGGCCTACAATGAGCAGTTCTTC
TRBV7-2	.	TRBJ1-2	.	CASSPGRNNYGYTF	TGTGCCAGCAGCCCGGGACGAAATAACTATGGCTACACCTTC
TRBV2	few	TRBJ2-1	.	CATRKEGSEQFF	TGTGCCACTCGAAAGGAGGGTAGTGAGCAGTTCTTC
TRBV12-3/TRBV12-4	.	TRBJ2-1	TRBD2	CASSLDPSGRSYNEQFF	TGTGCCAGCAGTTTAGATCCTAGCGGGAGGTCCTACAATGAGCAGTTCTTC
TRBV6-5	few	TRBJ1-1	.	CASGGRLAEAFF	TGTGCCAGCGGGGGTCGATTGGCTGAAGCTTTCTTT
TRBV30	.	TRBJ2-3	TRBD2	CAWSLGLAGAADTQYF	TGTGCCTGGAGTCTTGGGCTAGCGGGAGCAGCAGATACGCAGTATTTT
TRBV12-3/TRBV12-4	many	TRBJ2-7	.	CASSPGEAYEQYF	TGTGCCAGCAGTCCGGGGGAGGCCTACGAGCAGTACTTC
TRBV5-5	.	TRBJ2-6	.	CASNKNSPSAGANVLTF	TGTGCCAGCAACAAAAACTCCCCAAGCGCTGGGGCCAACGTCCTGACTTTC
TRBV20-1	.	TRBJ1-1	.	CSASAEMNTEAFF	TGCAGTGCTAGCGCAGAGATGAACACTGAAGCTTTCTTT
TRBV28	few	TRBJ1-1	.	CASSLFTNTEAFF	TGTGCCAGCAGTTTATTCACGAACACTGAAGCTTTCTTT
TRBV24-1	few	TRBJ1-2	.	CATSGRTADGYTF	TGTGCCACCAGTGGGCGGACAGCTGATGGCTACACCTTC
TRBV6-2/TRBV6-3	few	TRBJ1-2	TRBD1	CASSFLRDSYGYTF	TGTGCCAGCAGTTTCCTACGGGACAGCTATGGCTACACCTTC
TRBV21-1	.	TRBJ2-1	.	CASSARQYEQFF	TGTGCCAGCAGCGCTCGACAGTATGAGCAGTTCTTC
TRBV6-5	few	TRBJ2-3	TRBD2	CASSRTSQSGTDTQYF	TGTGCCAGCAGCCGGACTAGTCAGAGTGGCACAGATACGCAGTATTTT
TRBV7-8	many	TRBJ2-7	TRBD2	CASSLAGLAGSSYEQYF	TGTGCCAGCAGCTTAGCTGGACTAGCGGGAAGCTCCTACGAGCAGTACTTC
TRBV7-3	.	TRBJ1-6	.	CASSLWQLEPLHF	TGTGCCAGCAGCTTATGGCAGCTTGAGCCCCTCCACTTT
TRBV6-4	many	TRBJ2-3	TRBD2	CASSKSSGSTDTQYF	TGTGCCAGCTCTAAGTCTAGCGGGAGCACAGATACGCAGTATTTT
TRBV12-3/TRBV12-4	few	TRBJ2-7	.	CASSLGGSAYEQYF	TGTGCCAGCAGTTTAGGGGGTTCGGCCTACGAGCAGTACTTC
TRBV4-1	few	TRBJ1-2	.	CASSHLQANYGYTF	TGCGCCAGCAGCCACTTACAGGCGAACTATGGCTACACCTTC
TRBV6-5	.	TRBJ1-2	.	CASRFGIADGYTF	TGTGCCAGCAGGTTCGGGATAGCGGATGGCTACACCTTC
TRBV6-1	.	TRBJ1-2	.	CASSDAGGLYGYTF	TGTGCCAGCAGTGACGCTGGAGGACTCTATGGCTACACCTTC
TRBV10-3	few	TRBJ2-5	TRBD2	CAISEREGTQETQYF	TGTGCCATCAGTGAGCGGGAGGGAACTCAAGAGACCCAGTACTTC
TRBV5-1	few	TRBJ2-7	TRBD1	CASSLAGGTHEQYF	TGCGCCAGCAGCTTGGCAGGGGGCACCCACGAGCAGTACTTC
TRBV20-1	.	TRBJ1-2	.	CSARDPPAEKNYGYTF	TGCAGTGCTAGAGATCCCCCCGCGGAGAAAAACTATGGCTACACCTTC
TRBV5-1	.	TRBJ2-3	TRBD2	CASSPVAGGSTDTQYF	TGCGCCAGCAGTCCCGTAGCGGGAGGGTCCACAGATACGCAGTATTTT
TRBV7-6	few	TRBJ2-7	TRBD1	CASSPGQGSFYEQYF	TGTGCCAGCAGCCCGGGACAGGGATCTTTCTACGAGCAGTACTTC
TRBV12-3/TRBV12-4	.	TRBJ2-7	TRBD1	CASRLTGGGPYEQYF	TGTGCCAGCAGACTGACAGGGGGCGGACCCTACGAGCAGTACTTC
TRBV29-1	.	TRBJ2-3	.	CSAWTSTDTQYF	TGCAGCGCCTGGACTAGCACAGATACGCAGTATTTT
TRBV5-1	few	TRBJ2-5	TRBD2	CASSPRTSGGLGETQYF	TGCGCCAGCAGCCCCCGGACTAGCGGGGGTCTGGGGGAGACCCAGTACTTC
TRBV5-1	.	TRBJ2-7	.	CASSLGPGEDEQYF	TGCGCCAGCAGCTTGGGCCCCGGGGAGGACGAGCAGTACTTC
TRBV13	.	TRBJ2-1	TRBD1	CASSYKQSTGGWQFF	TGTGCCAGCAGCTACAAGCAAAGTACAGGGGGTTGGCAGTTCTTC
TRBV12-5	few	TRBJ1-1	.	CASGLERQATEAFF	TGTGCTAGTGGTTTGGAGCGACAGGCAACTGAAGCTTTCTTT
TRBV30	medium-sized	TRBJ1-1	.	CAWSRQTEAFF	TGTGCCTGGAGTCGACAGACTGAAGCTTTCTTT
TRBV6-6	.	TRBJ1-2	.	CASRLENYGYTF	TGTGCCAGCAGACTGGAAAACTATGGCTACACCTTC
TRBV20-1	.	TRBJ1-3	.	CSARSSTGLGNTIYF	TGCAGTGCTAGGTCCAGCACAGGGCTGGGAAACACCATATATTTT